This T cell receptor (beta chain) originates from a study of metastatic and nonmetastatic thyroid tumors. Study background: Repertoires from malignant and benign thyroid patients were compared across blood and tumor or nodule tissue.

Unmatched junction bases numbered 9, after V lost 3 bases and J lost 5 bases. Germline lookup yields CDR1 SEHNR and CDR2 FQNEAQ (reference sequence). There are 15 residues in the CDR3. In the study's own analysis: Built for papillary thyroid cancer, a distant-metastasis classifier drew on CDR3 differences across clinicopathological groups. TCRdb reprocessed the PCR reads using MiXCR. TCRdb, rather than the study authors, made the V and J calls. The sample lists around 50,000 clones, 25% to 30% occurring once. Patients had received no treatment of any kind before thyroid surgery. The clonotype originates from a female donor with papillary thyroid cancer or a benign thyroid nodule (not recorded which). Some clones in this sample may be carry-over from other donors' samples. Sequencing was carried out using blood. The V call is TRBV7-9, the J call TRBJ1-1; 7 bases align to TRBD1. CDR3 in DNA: TGTGCCAGCAGCTTTAGTATGACAGGGAGTACTGAAGCTTTCTTT. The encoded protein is CASSFSMTGSTEAFF.